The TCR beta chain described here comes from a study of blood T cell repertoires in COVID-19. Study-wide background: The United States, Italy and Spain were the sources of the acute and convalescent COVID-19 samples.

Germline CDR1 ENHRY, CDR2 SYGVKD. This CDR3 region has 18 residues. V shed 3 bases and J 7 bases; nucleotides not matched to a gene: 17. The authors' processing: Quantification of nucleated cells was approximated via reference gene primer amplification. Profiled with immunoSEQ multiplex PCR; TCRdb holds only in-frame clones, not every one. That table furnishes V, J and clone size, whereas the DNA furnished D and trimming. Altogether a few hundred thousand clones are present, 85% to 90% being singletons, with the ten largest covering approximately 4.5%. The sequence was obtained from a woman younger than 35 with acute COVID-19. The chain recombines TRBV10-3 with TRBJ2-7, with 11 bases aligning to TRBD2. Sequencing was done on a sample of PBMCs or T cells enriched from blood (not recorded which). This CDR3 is CAISERTSIAGGGREQYF. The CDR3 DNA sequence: TGTGCCATCAGTGAAAGGACGAGTATAGCGGGAGGGGGCAGAGAGCAGTACTTC.